This T cell receptor (beta chain) was obtained from a study of shared clonotypes between healthy human individuals. Study results and limitations: Donor scarcity curtailed the genetic and exposure-history diversity represented herein.

Per the original methods: As immunoSEQ supplied junction-only sequences (without quality scores), filtering differed. Some clones are missing from TCRdb's copy, which holds only in-frame ones; the method was immunoSEQ multiplex PCR. That table gives V, J and clone size, and the DNA gave D and trimming. The sample includes over 700,000 clones, 55% to 80% of them seen just once. This clone has a single count. The antigen is not known. The CDR3 spans 13 residues. CDR1 and CDR2 (germline): MNHEY, SVGAGI. J lost 7 bases, V lost 6 bases, and 8 bases had no gene match. Sequencing used memory CD4+ T cells sorted from blood. Specified subset: CD45RA-negative fraction. The chain has TRBV6-5 and TRBJ1-2; 7 nucleotides agree with TRBD1. This TCR was sampled from a woman in her twenties or thirties in good health. The CDR3 reads CASSPDRVGGYTF. CDR3 nucleotide sequence: TGTGCCAGCAGCCCAGACAGGGTGGGTGGCTACACCTTC.